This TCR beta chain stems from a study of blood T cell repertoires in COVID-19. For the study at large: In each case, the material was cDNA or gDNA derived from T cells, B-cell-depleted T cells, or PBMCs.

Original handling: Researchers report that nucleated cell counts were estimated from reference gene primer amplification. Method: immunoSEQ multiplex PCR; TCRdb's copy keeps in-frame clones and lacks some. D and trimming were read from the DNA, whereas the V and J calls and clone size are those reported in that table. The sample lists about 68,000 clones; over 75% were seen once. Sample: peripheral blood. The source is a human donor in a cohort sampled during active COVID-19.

The DNA of the CDR3 is TGTGCCATCTCCTCTAGCGGGAGATACAATGAGCAGTTCTTC. Translated, it gives CAISSSGRYNEQFF. The gene calls are TRBV10-3 and TRBJ2-1, with 10 bases fitting TRBD2. V was clipped by 8 bases and J by 4 bases; unmatched bases: 5. This CDR3 contains 14 residues. Germline V gene data show CDR1 as ENHRY and CDR2 as SYGVKD.